This T cell receptor beta chain was retrieved from a study of blood T cell repertoires in COVID-19. Germline V gene lookup returns CDR1 SGDLS and CDR2 YYNGEE. The CDR3 extends over 15 amino acids. Trimming took 4 bases from V and 4 from J; bases not matched to a gene: 7. Authors' data handling: Cell counts per sample came from amplifying reference gene primers. Using immunoSEQ multiplex PCR, the repertoire was profiled, and TCRdb retains in-frame clones only, with some absent. From that table come the V and J calls and clone size; the DNA was used to work out D and trimming. The profile shows more than 200,000 clones, under 85% of them singletons.

The sequencing input was peripheral blood. This clonotype originated in a woman aged 40 to 50 with active or convalescent COVID-19. The chain has TRBV9 and TRBJ2-2; TRBD2 matches 7 bases. CDR3 sequence: CASSTGLDSTGELFF. CDR3 nucleotides: TGTGCCAGCAGCACTGGACTAGATAGCACCGGGGAGCTGTTTTTT.